This TCR beta chain originates from a study of circulating and synovial CD4+ cells in juvenile arthritis. Samples derive from patients with active juvenile idiopathic arthritis. Notes on this clone: Its antigen remains unidentified.

This CDR3 contains 15 residues. The V and J ends lost 0 bases and 7 bases, in that order; junction bases with no gene match: 8. CDR1 is SGHKS, CDR2 YYEKEE, per germline (reference sequence). Profiling relied on immunoSEQ multiplex PCR, and the TCRdb table lists in-frame clones only, not all of them. The sample shows tens of thousands of clones, around 95% of them seen only once. Study-level findings and limits: T cell genome counts differed by at least an order of magnitude between CPL and CD4 samples. Measured synovium overlap likely understates the true shared repertoire.

Specimen: CD4+ T cells from blood. The TCR originated in a human donor with juvenile idiopathic arthritis. The rearrangement uses TRBV5-5 and TRBJ1-2, with 8 bases aligning to TRBD1. CDR3 DNA sequence: TGTGCCAGCAGCTTGGGACCGGACAGGGCGGCTGGCTACACCTTC. Translating it yields CASSLGPDRAAGYTF.